The clone carrying this T cell receptor (beta chain) was found many times. These data come from a study of CD8 T cells in ankylosing spondylitis. CDR3 length: 17 amino acids. Trimming stripped 0 bases from V and 6 bases from J, with 21 bases between. Per the germline V gene, CDR1 is SQVTM and CDR2 is ANQGSEA. TCRdb redid the calling of the 5' RACE reads with MiXCR, one entry per CDR3 protein. This sample has 250,000 to 400,000 distinct CDR3 sequences, with around a tenth found just once. Sequencing used blood, either unsorted or a sorted T cell fraction (not recorded which). J is TRBJ2-1 and V is TRBV29-1, with D perhaps TRBD1 or TRBD2 (5 bases each). This TCR came from a female donor with ankylosing spondylitis or in good health (not recorded which). The CDR3 protein is CSVEDRNGAVPINEQFF. The DNA for the CDR3 is TGCAGCGTTGAAGACCGAAACGGGGCAGTCCCGATCAATGAGCAGTTCTTC.